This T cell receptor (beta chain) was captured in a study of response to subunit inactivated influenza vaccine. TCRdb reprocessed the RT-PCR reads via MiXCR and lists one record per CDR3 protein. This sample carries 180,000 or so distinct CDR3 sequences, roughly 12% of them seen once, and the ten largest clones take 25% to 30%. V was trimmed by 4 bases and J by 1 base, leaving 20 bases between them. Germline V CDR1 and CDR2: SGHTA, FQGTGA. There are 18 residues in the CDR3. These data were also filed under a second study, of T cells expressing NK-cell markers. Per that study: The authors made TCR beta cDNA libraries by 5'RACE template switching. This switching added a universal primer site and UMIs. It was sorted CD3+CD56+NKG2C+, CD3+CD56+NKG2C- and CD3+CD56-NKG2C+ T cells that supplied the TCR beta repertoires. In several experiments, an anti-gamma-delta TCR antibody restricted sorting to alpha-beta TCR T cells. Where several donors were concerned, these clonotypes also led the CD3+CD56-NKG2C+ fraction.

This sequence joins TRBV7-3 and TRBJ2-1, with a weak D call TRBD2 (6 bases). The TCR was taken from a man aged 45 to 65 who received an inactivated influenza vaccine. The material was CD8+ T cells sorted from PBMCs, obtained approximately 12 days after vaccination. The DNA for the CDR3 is TGTGCCAGCAGCTCCGGGAGTAAGTCGACTAAGTCCTACAATGAGCAGTTCTTC. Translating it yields CASSSGSKSTKSYNEQFF.